One and the same sample provided the 17 T cell receptor beta chains below, sequenced in a study of PD-1 blockade in classical Hodgkin lymphoma. Time point of the sample: cycle 4 day 1 (C4D1), after five to seven weeks of nivolumab. All trial patients relapsed after autologous stem cell transplantation. TCRdb's table, derived via immunoSEQ multiplex PCR, lists solely in-frame clones and lacks some. The sample yields approximately 45,000 clones, 60% to 70% seen once. The sample in question was peripheral blood mononuclear cells (PBMCs), obtained before the fourth cycle of nivolumab. Receptor source: a human donor with classical Hodgkin lymphoma.

V is TRBV27 and J is TRBJ2-7, with D maybe TRBD1 (6 bases). The CDR3 spans 13 residues. Germline V gene lookup returns CDR1 MNHEY and CDR2 SMNVEV (reference sequence). V lost 6 bases to trimming and J lost 9 bases, with 18 bases between them. CDR3 protein: CASRFSRGKGQYF. The CDR3 region has the DNA TGTGCCAGCAGGTTCTCCAGGGGTAAGGGGCAGTACTTC.

The J gene is TRBJ1-1, the V gene TRBV15, with D uncertain. The CDR3 contains 13 residues. V was shortened by 4 bases and J by 4 bases, with 10 bases between the two germline ends. Germline loops: CDR1 LNHNV, CDR2 YYDKDF (reference sequence). CDR3 nucleotides: TGTGCCACCAGCATTGGGCGGGGCACTGAAGCTTTCTTT. Translation: CATSIGRGTEAFF.

This clone appeared a few times. The V gene is TRBV5-6, the J gene TRBJ2-1; 14 bases agree with TRBD2. Trimming at V came to 0 bases and at J to 8 bases, leaving 4 bases not matched to a gene. Germline V gives CDR1 SGHDT, CDR2 YYEEEE. This CDR3 comprises 16 residues. CDR3 sequence (DNA): TGTGCCAGCAGCTTGGGACTAGCGGGAGGGTACGATGAGCAGTTCTTC. Translated, it gives CASSLGLAGGYDEQFF.

This clone was seen ten or more times. The rearrangement uses TRBV4-3 and TRBJ1-1; a possible D gene is TRBD1 (5 bases). Trimming stripped 0 bases from V and 0 bases from J, with 11 bases between. The germline gives CDR1 LGHNA, CDR2 YSLEER. This CDR3 region has 16 residues. CDR3 coding DNA: TGCGCCAGCAGCCAAGATACCCAGACAGTGAACACTGAAGCTTTCTTT. It specifies CASSQDTQTVNTEAFF.

The chain joins TRBV6-6 to TRBJ2-3; unclear D gene. The CDR3 is 12 residues long. V dropped 7 bases and J dropped 4 bases, with 9 bases sitting between them. The germline gives CDR1 MNHNY, CDR2 SVGAGI (reference sequence). The CDR3: CASIGFADTQYF. CDR3 nucleotide sequence: TGTGCCAGCATTGGATTTGCAGATACGCAGTATTTT.

V and J are TRBV5-1 and TRBJ1-2; TRBD1 matches at 12 bases. V dropped 3 bases and J dropped 8; count of bases not matched to a gene: 5. The CDR3 loop spans 14 amino acids. Looked up from germline, CDR1 is SGHRS and CDR2 is YFSETQ. In DNA form, the CDR3 reads TGCGCCAGCAGCTCGGGACAGGGGGCGCGAGGCTACACCTTC. This codes for CASSSGQGARGYTF.

The rearrangement links TRBV5-1 to TRBJ2-3; TRBD1 matches 8 bases. CDR3 length equals 15 residues. CDR1 is SGHRS and CDR2 is YFSETQ in the germline V gene. With V trimmed by 0 bases and J by 6 bases, 6 bases remained unmatched. As DNA, the CDR3 is TGCGCCAGCAGCTTGGCCCGGACAGGGTCGGATACGCAGTATTTT. This codes for CASSLARTGSDTQYF.

The chain has TRBV5-6 and TRBJ2-1, with D perhaps TRBD2 (6 bases). V lost 3 bases to trimming and J lost 8 bases, with 15 bases between them. The CDR3 loop spans 14 amino acids. Per germline, CDR1 SGHDT and CDR2 YYEEEE. In nucleotides, the CDR3 is TGTGCCAGCAGCTGGGGCGGGATAGGCGATGAGCAGTTCTTC. It translates to CASSWGGIGDEQFF.

On this clone itself: The junction does not match germline at one end; this may be a read error. Other DNA sequences in this specimen translate into the identical CDR3. The genes are TRBV2 and TRBJ1-2; D ambiguous. The CDR3 extends over 11 amino acids. Per germline, CDR1 SNHLY and CDR2 FYNNEI. The chain's CDR3 is CASSERQNKGF. The CDR3 DNA is TGTGCCAGCAGTGAAAGGCAGAATAAGGGCTTC.

The V and J genes are TRBV19 and TRBJ1-5, with no clear D. V was trimmed by 4 bases and J by 3 bases, leaving 7 bases between them. Germline assignment: CDR1 LNHDA and CDR2 SQIVND (reference sequence). CDR3 length: 13 residues. CDR3 residues: CASSNSLNQPQHF. For the CDR3, the DNA is TGTGCCAGTAGTAACAGCCTCAATCAGCCCCAGCATTTT. Drawing the rest from reference TRBV19 and TRBJ1-5, the complete variable domain is DGGITQSPKYLFRKEGQNVTLSCEQNLNHDAMYWYRQDPGQGLRLIYYSQIVNDFQKGDIAEGYSVSREKKESFPLTVTSAQKNPTAFYLCASSNSLNQPQHFGDGTRLSIL.

This sequence joins TRBV7-9 and TRBJ1-4; 12 bases line up with TRBD1. The length of the CDR3 is 18 residues. The J segment lost 6 bases and the V segment lost 5 bases, leaving 13 bases of the junction unmatched. Germline lookup yields CDR1 SEHNR and CDR2 FQNEAQ (reference sequence). The CDR3 DNA reads TGTGCCAGCAGCACCCGGGACAGGGGGCGCGGATTGGATGAAAAACTGTTTTTT. Its protein product is CASSTRDRGRGLDEKLFF.

For the CDR3, the DNA is TGCGCCAGCAGCTTTTCCGGGATAAGGGCCGAGCAGTACTTC. Translation gives CASSFSGIRAEQYF. The chain has TRBV5-1 and TRBJ2-7, with D maybe TRBD2 (5 bases). CDR1 is SGHRS, CDR2 YFSETQ, per germline. V was pared by 2 bases and J by 6 bases, with 15 bases between. The CDR3 totals 14 residues.

This sequence joins TRBV10-2 and TRBJ2-7, with D unresolved. This CDR3 is 13 amino acids long. The germline V gene has CDR1 WSHSY and CDR2 SAAADI. V was cut by 5 bases and J by 2 bases, with 10 bases left in between. In nucleotides, the CDR3 is TGCGCCAGCAGTCTCGCGGACCCCTACGAGCAGTACTTC. Translating gives CASSLADPYEQYF.

The gene calls are TRBV6-5 and TRBJ2-1; 7 nucleotides align to TRBD2. The length of the CDR3 is 13 residues. V trimming: 7 bases; J trimming: 5 bases; junction bases outside the gene matches: 5. Germline-derived CDR1 and CDR2 are MNHEY and SVGAGI. CDR3 sequence reads: CASTRGVDNEQFF. The CDR3 nucleotides are TGTGCCAGCACCCGGGGGGTTGACAATGAGCAGTTCTTC.

The table lists this clone with a few counts. The chain is built from TRBV6-5 and TRBJ1-5; D might be TRBD1 (6 bases). The CDR3 is 14 amino acids. V was pared by 6 bases and J by 0 bases, with 9 bases between. Germline V lookup: CDR1 MNHEY, CDR2 SVGAGI. The CDR3 here is CASSTGRSNQPQHF. In DNA, the CDR3 is TGTGCCAGCAGCACAGGGCGTAGCAATCAGCCCCAGCATTTT.

The rearrangement uses TRBV27 and TRBJ2-2, with D maybe TRBD1 (5 bases). Trimming pared 10 bases from V and 1 base from J, leaving 13 bases between. Germline assignment: CDR1 MNHEY and CDR2 SMNVEV (reference sequence). This CDR3 has 14 amino acids. This CDR3 is CATRRDRNTGELFF. For the CDR3, the DNA is TGTGCCACTCGCAGAGACAGGAACACCGGGGAGCTGTTTTTT.

This clone qualifies as medium-sized. This chain links TRBV7-9 with TRBJ1-1; weak D call: TRBD1 (5 bases). The CDR3 is made up of 14 amino acids. The ends were cut back, 3 bases at V and 0 bases at J, with 8 bases in the middle. Germline lookup yields CDR1 SEHNR and CDR2 FQNEAQ (reference sequence). CDR3 region: CASSFGTLNTEAFF. The CDR3 coding sequence is TGTGCCAGCAGCTTTGGGACTTTGAACACTGAAGCTTTCTTT.